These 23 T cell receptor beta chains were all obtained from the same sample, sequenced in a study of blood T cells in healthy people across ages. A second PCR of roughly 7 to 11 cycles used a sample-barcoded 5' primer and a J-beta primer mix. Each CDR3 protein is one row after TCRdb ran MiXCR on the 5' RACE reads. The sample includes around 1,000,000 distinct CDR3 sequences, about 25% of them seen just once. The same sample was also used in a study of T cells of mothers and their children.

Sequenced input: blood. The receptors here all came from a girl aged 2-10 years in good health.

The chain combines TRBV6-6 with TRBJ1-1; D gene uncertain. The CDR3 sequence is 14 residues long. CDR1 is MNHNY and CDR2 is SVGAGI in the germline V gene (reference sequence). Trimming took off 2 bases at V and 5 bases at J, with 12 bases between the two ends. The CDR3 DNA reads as TGTGCCAGCAGTTACGGGGAGAGGGCGACTGAAGCTTTCTTT. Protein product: CASSYGERATEAFF.

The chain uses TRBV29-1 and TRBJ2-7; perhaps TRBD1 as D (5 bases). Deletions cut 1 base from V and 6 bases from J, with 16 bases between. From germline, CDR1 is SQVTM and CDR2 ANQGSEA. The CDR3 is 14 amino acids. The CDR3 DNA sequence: TGCAGCGTTGAAGGAAGGCAGGGCAAAGGCGAGCAGTACTTC. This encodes CSVEGRQGKGEQYF.

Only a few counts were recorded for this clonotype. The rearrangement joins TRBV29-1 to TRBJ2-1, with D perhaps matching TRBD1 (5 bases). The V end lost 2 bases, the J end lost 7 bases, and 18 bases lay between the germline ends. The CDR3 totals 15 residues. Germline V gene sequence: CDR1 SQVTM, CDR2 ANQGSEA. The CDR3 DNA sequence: TGCAGCGTTGAATACGGGCAGGGAACAAAAAATGAGCAGTTCTTC. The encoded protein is CSVEYGQGTKNEQFF.

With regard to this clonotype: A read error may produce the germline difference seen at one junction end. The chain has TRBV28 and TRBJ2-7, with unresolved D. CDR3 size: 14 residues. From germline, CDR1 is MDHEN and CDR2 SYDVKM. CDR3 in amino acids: CASSLPGPSYEQCF. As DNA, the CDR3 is TGTGCCAGCAGTCTGCCCGGGCCCTCCTACGAGCAGTGCTTC.

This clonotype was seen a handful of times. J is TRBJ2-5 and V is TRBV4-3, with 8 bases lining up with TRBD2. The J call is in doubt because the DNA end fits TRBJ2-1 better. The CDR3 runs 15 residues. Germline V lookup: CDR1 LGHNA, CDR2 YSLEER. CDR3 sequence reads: CASSQDSGGAWEQFF. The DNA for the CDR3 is TGCGCCAGCAGCCAAGATTCGGGGGGGGCATGGGAGCAGTTCTTC.

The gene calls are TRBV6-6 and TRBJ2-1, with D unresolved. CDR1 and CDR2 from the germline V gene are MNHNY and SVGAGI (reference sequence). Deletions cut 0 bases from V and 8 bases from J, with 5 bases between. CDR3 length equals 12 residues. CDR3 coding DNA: TGTGCCAGCAGTTACTCGTGGGATGAGCAGTTCTTC. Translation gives CASSYSWDEQFF.

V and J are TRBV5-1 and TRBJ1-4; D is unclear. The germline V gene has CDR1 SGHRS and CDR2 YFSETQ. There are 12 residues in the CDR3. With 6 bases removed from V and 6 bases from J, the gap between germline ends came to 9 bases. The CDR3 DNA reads TGCGCCAGCACGGGGTCTGATGAAAAACTGTTTTTT. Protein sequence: CASTGSDEKLFF.

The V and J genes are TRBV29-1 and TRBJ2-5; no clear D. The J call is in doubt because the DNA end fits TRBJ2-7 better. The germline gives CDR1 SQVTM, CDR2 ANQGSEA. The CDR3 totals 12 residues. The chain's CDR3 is CSAVVTVYEQYF. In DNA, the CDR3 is TGCAGCGCTGTTGTCACAGTCTACGAGCAGTACTTC.

The CDR3 sequence is CASSHRTSGADTQYF. The CDR3 coding sequence is TGTGCCAGCAGCCACAGGACCAGCGGCGCAGATACGCAGTATTTT. The chain joins TRBV27 to TRBJ2-3, with D possibly being TRBD1 or TRBD2 (5 bases each). Germline V lookup: CDR1 MNHEY, CDR2 SMNVEV (reference sequence). The CDR3 covers 15 residues. Trimming removed 6 bases from V and 4 bases from J, with 17 bases in between.

The CDR3 bases are TGTGCCAGCAGTTTCTTGTCCGGGGACCGCACAGATACGCAGTATTTT. Protein product: CASSFLSGDRTDTQYF. V usage is TRBV12-3 or TRBV12-4 and J usage is TRBJ2-3; D tentatively fits TRBD1 or TRBD2 (5 bases each). CDR3 length: 16 amino acids. V was pared by 3 bases and J by 1 base, with 14 bases between.

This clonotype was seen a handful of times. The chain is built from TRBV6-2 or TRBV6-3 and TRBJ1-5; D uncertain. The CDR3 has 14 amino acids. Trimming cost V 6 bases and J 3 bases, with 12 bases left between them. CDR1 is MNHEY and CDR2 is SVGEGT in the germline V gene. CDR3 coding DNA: TGTGCCAGCAGCGACGAGGGATACAATCAGCCCCAGCATTTT. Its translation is CASSDEGYNQPQHF.

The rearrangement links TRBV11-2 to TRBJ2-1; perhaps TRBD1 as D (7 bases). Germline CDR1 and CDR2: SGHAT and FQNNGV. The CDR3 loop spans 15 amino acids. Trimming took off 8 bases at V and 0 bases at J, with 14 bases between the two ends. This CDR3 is CASLTGDSSYNEQFF. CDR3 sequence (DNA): TGTGCCAGCCTGACGGGGGACAGCTCCTACAATGAGCAGTTCTTC.

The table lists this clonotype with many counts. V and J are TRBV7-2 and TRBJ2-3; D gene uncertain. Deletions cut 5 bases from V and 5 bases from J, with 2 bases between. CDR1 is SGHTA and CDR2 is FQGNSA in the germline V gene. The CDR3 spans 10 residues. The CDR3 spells CASSGDTQYF. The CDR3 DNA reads TGTGCCAGCAGCGGAGATACGCAGTATTTT.

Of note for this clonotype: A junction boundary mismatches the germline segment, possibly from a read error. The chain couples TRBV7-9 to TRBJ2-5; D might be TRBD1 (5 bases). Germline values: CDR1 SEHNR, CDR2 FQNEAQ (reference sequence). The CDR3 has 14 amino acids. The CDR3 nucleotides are TGCGCCAGCAGCCCCAGACAGATCCAAGAGACCCAGTACTTC. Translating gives CASSPRQIQETQYF.

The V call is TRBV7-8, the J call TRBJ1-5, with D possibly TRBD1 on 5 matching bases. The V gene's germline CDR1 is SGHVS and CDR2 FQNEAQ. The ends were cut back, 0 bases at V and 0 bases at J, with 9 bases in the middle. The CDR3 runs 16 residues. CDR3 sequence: CASSLAGEYSNQPQHF. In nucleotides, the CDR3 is TGTGCCAGCAGCTTAGCGGGGGAGTATAGCAATCAGCCCCAGCATTTT.

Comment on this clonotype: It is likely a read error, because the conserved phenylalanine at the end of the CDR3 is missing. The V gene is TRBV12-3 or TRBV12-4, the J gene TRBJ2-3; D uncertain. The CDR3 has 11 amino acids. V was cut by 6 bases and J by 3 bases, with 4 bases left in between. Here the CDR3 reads CASRRTDTQYS. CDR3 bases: TGTGCCAGCAGGAGGACAGATACGCAGTATTCT.

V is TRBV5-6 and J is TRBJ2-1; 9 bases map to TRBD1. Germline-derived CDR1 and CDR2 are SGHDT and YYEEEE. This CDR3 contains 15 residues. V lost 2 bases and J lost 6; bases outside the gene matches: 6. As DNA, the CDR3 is TGTGCCAGCAGCTTCGGCGACAGGGGGGGCAATGAGCAGTTCTTC. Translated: CASSFGDRGGNEQFF.

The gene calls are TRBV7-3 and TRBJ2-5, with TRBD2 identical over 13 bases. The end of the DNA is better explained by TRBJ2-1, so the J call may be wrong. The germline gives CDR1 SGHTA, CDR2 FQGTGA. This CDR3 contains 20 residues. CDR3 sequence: CASSLIGGATSGRLHNEQFF. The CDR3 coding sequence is TGTGCCAGCAGCTTAATAGGGGGGGCGACTAGCGGGAGGTTGCACAATGAGCAGTTCTTC.

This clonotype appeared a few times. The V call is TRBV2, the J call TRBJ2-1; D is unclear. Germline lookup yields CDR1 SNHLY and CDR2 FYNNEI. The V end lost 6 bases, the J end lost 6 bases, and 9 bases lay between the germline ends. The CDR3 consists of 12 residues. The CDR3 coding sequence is TGTGCCAGCAGCTTCGAGCGCAATGAGCAGTTCTTC. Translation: CASSFERNEQFF. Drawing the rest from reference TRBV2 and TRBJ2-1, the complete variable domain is EPEVTQTPSHQVTQMGQEVILRCVPISNHLYFYWYRQILGQKVEFLVSFYNNEISEKSEIFDDQFSVERPDGSNFTLKIRSTKLEDSAMYFCASSFERNEQFFGPGTRLTVL.

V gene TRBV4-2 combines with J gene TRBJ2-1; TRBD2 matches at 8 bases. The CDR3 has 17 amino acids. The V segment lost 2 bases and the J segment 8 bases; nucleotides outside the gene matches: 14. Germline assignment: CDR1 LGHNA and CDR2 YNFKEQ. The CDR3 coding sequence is TGTGCCAGCAGCCAATCAATTAAGCGGGAGCCCGTCCATGAGCAGTTCTTC. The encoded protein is CASSQSIKREPVHEQFF.

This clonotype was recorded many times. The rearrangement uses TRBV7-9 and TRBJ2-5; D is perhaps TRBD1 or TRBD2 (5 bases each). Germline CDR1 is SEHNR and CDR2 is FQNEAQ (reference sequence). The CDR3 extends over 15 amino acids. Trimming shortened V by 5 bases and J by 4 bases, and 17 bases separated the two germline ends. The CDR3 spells CASSPRQGEVETQYF. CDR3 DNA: TGTGCCAGCAGCCCAAGGCAGGGAGAGGTAGAGACCCAGTACTTC.

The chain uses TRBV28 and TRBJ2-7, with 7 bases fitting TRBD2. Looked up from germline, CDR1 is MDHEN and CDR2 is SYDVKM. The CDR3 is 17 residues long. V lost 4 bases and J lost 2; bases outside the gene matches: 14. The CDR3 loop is CASSSPRSGNFPYEQYF. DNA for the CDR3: TGTGCCAGCAGTTCCCCGCGGAGCGGGAATTTCCCCTACGAGCAGTACTTC.

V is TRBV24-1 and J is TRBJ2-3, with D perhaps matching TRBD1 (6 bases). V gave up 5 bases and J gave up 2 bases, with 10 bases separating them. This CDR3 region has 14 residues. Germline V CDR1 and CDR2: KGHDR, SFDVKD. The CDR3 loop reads CATSASGHTDTQYF. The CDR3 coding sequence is TGTGCCACCAGTGCCTCGGGACACACAGATACGCAGTATTTT.